This T cell receptor (beta chain) was identified in a study of blood T cell repertoires in COVID-19. Participant age was roughly 18 to 95 years, and participants resided in roughly 24 US areas. J gave up 8 bases and V 8 bases, and 11 bases lay outside the gene matches. CDR3 length: 15 residues. The germline gives CDR1 MNHEY, CDR2 SVGAGI. The data were produced by immunoSEQ multiplex PCR, yet TCRdb's version contains in-frame clones alone and is incomplete. In the table there are about 320,000 clones, around 84% of which are singletons. The clonotype was recovered from a woman between 18 and 30 years old who had recovered from COVID-19. The sample comprised PBMCs or T cells enriched from blood (not recorded which). This chain connects TRBV6-5 to TRBJ2-1, with TRBD1 identical over 11 bases. The CDR3 loop reads CASGTGQGAWDEQFF. DNA of the CDR3: TGTGCCAGCGGAACTGGACAGGGGGCTTGGGATGAGCAGTTCTTC.